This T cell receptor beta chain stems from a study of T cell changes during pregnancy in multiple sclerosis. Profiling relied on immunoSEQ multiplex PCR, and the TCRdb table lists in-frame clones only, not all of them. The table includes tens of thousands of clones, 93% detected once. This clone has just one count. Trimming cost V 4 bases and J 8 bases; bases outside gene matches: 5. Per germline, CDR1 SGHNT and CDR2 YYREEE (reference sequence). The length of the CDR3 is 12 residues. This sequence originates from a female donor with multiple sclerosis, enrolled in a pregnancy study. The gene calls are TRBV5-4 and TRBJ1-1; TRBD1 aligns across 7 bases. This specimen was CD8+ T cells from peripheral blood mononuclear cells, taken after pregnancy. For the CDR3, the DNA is TGTGCCAGCAGCCCACCGGGACAGGAAGCTTTCTTT. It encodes CASSPPGQEAFF.